One and the same sample provided the 10 T cell receptor beta chains below, sequenced in a study of blood T cell repertoires in COVID-19. Profiling relied on immunoSEQ multiplex PCR, and the TCRdb table lists in-frame clones only, not all of them. The sample lists approximately 200,000 clones, about 88% occurring once. The specimen sequenced was peripheral blood. All receptors derive from a man aged 70 or older with active or convalescent COVID-19.

This clone was detected only once. V gene TRBV20-1 combines with J gene TRBJ2-1; no firm D call. CDR1 is DFQATT, CDR2 SNEGSKA, per germline (reference sequence). CDR3 size: 10 residues. Trimming took off 8 bases at V and 10 bases at J, with 12 bases between the two ends. DNA of the CDR3: TGCAGTAAGAGGAGAGAAGAGCAGTTCTTC. This gives the protein CSKRREEQFF.

The rearrangement uses TRBV7-6 and TRBJ2-1; unclear D gene. The CDR3 extends over 11 amino acids. V lost 1 base to trimming and J lost 8 bases, with 3 bases between them. Germline CDR1 and CDR2: SGHVS and FNYEAQ. CDR3 loop: CASSLDYEQFF. CDR3 nucleotides: TGTGCCAGCAGCTTAGACTATGAGCAGTTCTTC. The full variable domain, with the rest looked up from reference TRBV7-6 and TRBJ2-1, is GAGVSQSPRYKVTKRGQDVALRCDPISGHVSLYWYRQALGQGPEFLTYFNYEAQQDKSGLPNDRFSAERPEGSISTLTIQRTEQRDSAMYRCASSLDYEQFFGPGTRLTVL.

This chain uses TRBV28 with TRBJ1-6; D is perhaps TRBD1 (6 bases). Germline V gives CDR1 MDHEN, CDR2 SYDVKM. V was trimmed by 7 bases and J by 1 base, leaving 14 bases between them. The CDR3 is 16 residues long. The CDR3 sequence is CASNMIQGSYNSPLHF. CDR3 nucleotides: TGTGCCAGCAACATGATTCAGGGGTCCTATAATTCACCCCTCCACTTT.

The DNA of the CDR3 is TGTGCCAGCAGTTTGTGGGGCCGTTCTAATGAAAAACTGTTTTTT. This codes for CASSLWGRSNEKLFF. V usage is TRBV28 and J usage is TRBJ1-4; D possibly corresponds to TRBD1 (5 bases). The germline V gene has CDR1 MDHEN and CDR2 SYDVKM. The CDR3 extends over 15 amino acids. V lost 3 bases to trimming and J lost 3 bases, with 11 bases between them.

The chain has TRBV10-3 and TRBJ2-7; TRBD2 matches 8 bases. Germline V gene data show CDR1 as ENHRY and CDR2 as SYGVKD. V lost 7 bases to trimming and J lost 6 bases; unmatched junction nucleotides: 8. This CDR3 comprises 13 residues. CDR3 bases: TGTGCCATCAACAGAGGACTAGCCAGCGAGCAGTACTTC. Translated: CAINRGLASEQYF.

The chain carries TRBV9 and TRBJ2-2; D is unresolved. CDR3 length equals 12 residues. CDR1 is SGDLS and CDR2 is YYNGEE in the germline V gene. V was clipped by 4 bases and J by 2 bases, with 3 bases between them. The DNA for the CDR3 is TGTGCCAGCAGCCTCAACACCGGGGAGCTGTTTTTT. Translation: CASSLNTGELFF.

CDR3 bases: TGTGCCAGCAGTCCCCAAAGACCGACAGGGTGGAAGAATAATGAAAAACTGTTTTTT. This translates into CASSPQRPTGWKNNEKLFF. The J gene is TRBJ1-4, the V gene TRBV6-6; TRBD1 matches at 7 bases. The CDR3 covers 19 residues. Germline trimming cut 5 bases from V and 4 bases from J; bases unmatched to any gene: 19. Germline V CDR1 and CDR2: MNHNY, SVGAGI (reference sequence).

This rearrangement joins TRBV27 to TRBJ2-7; D is unclear. V shed 7 bases and J shed 2 bases, with 12 bases lying between them. The CDR3 has 13 amino acids. Germline values: CDR1 MNHEY, CDR2 SMNVEV (reference sequence). CDR3 loop: CASMRGQTYEQYF. The CDR3 nucleotides read TGTGCCAGCATGAGAGGCCAAACCTACGAGCAGTACTTC.

The sample holds one count of this clone. The chain is built from TRBV3-1 (or the pseudogene TRBV3-2) and TRBJ1-6; D is ambiguous. The V end lost 4 bases, the J end lost 5 bases, and 3 bases lay between the germline ends. CDR3 length: 12 residues. Germline CDR1 reads LGHDT; CDR2 reads YNNKEL (reference sequence). The chain's CDR3 is CASSLNNSPLHF. DNA of the CDR3: TGTGCCAGCAGCCTCAATAATTCACCCCTCCACTTT.

The chain uses TRBV11-2 and TRBJ2-7; tentatively, D is TRBD1 (5 bases). Germline V CDR1 and CDR2: SGHAT, FQNNGV. Deletions cut 6 bases from V and 2 bases from J, with 17 bases between. CDR3 length: 15 residues. CDR3 in amino acids: CASSLTAGLTYEQYF. The CDR3, as DNA: TGTGCCAGCAGTCTTACGGCAGGGCTCACCTACGAGCAGTACTTC.